This TCR beta chain stems from a study of Graves' ophthalmopathy and Graves' hyperthyroidism. This clonotype was counted ten times or more. Its matching antigen is unknown. This CDR3 has 14 residues. Germline trimming cut 4 bases from V and 4 bases from J; bases unmatched to any gene: 7. CDR1 and CDR2 from the germline V gene are SGHTS and YDEGEE. Ophthalmopathy donors were characterized by moderate-to-severe activity, CAS of at least 3, NOSPECS of at least 4, and duration under 3 months. In this cohort, patients with other autoimmune diseases, uncontrolled infections, pregnancy or lactation were excluded. PBMCs had their origin in fresh peripheral blood (roughly 10 ml). Study observations and caveats: In blood, most expanded thyroid clonotypes above 0.001 frequency were also detected.

Transcripts of RNA were the source for amplifying TCR beta CDR3 regions. First-round RT-PCR employed HTBI primers, with a second-round multiplex PCR after it. TCRdb re-analysed the multiplex PCR reads in MiXCR, keeping a single row per CDR3 protein. The profile shows hundreds of thousands of distinct CDR3 sequences, roughly 41% of them singletons. The receptor comes from an adult man with Graves' ophthalmopathy. Sequences were obtained from peripheral blood. The chain couples TRBV5-8 to TRBJ1-1, with TRBD1 identical over 7 bases. CDR3 amino acids: CASSVQEGATEAFF. CDR3 in DNA: TGTGCCAGCAGCGTACAGGAGGGGGCCACTGAAGCTTTCTTT.